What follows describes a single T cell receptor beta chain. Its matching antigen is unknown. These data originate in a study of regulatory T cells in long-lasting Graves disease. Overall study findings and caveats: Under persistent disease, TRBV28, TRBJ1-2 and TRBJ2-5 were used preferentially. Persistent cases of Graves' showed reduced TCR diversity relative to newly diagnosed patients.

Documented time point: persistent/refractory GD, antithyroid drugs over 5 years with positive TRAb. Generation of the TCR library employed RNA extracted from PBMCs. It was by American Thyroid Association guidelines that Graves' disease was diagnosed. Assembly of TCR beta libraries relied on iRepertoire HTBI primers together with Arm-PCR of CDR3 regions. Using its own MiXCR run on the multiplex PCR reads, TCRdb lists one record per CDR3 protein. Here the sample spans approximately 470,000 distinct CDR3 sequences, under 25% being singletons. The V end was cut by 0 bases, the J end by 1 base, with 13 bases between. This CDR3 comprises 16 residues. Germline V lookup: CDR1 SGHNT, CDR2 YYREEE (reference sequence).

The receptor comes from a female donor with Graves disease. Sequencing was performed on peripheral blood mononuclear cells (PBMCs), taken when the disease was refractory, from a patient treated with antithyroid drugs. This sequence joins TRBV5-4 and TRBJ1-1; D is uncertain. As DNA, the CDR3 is TGTGCCAGCAGCTTGGCGCGGGTCCCAACGAACACTGAAGCTTTCTTT. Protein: CASSLARVPTNTEAFF. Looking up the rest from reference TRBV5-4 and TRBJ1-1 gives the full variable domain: ETGVTQSPTHLIKTRGQQVTLRCSSQSGHNTVSWYQQALGQGPQFIFQYYREEENGRGNFPPRFSGLQFPNYSSELNVNALELDDSALYLCASSLARVPTNTEAFFGQGTRLTVV.